Below, one T cell receptor beta chain is given with its context. Recruits, aged about 18 to 90 years, lived in under 25 US areas. What the recovered Cohort 3 donors had was two negative PCRs, clearance, or symptom resolution. V was pared by 4 bases and J by 2 bases, with 11 bases between. The CDR3 has 14 residues. Looked up from germline, CDR1 is MDHEN and CDR2 is SYDVKM. Assay: immunoSEQ multiplex PCR; the TCRdb copy retains only in-frame clones and omits some. The profile shows hundreds of thousands of clones, around 87% of them singletons. The data are from a study of blood T cell repertoires in COVID-19. Overall study context: Collection of acute and convalescent COVID-19 samples took place in the United States, Italy and Spain. PBMCs, B-cell-depleted T cells, or T cells provided the cDNA or gDNA that made up the material.

Sequencing used PBMCs or T cells enriched from blood (not recorded which). V and J are TRBV28 and TRBJ1-2; a possible D gene is TRBD1 (5 bases). The source of this sequence is a woman under 30 who had recovered from COVID-19. This chain's CDR3 is CASSSQDTNYGYTF. The CDR3 DNA reads as TGTGCCAGCAGTTCACAGGACACGAACTATGGCTACACCTTC.